This note documents a single TCR beta chain sequence. The antigen remains undetermined. The V segment lost 7 bases and the J segment 7 bases; nucleotides outside the gene matches: 6. This CDR3 is 12 amino acids long. Germline V gives CDR1 MNHEY, CDR2 SVGEGT. The authors produced TCR alpha and TCR beta cDNA libraries with sample barcodes and UMIs by 5'RACE using constant-segment primers. TCRdb fed the 5' RACE reads into MiXCR, producing one record per CDR3 protein. The sample holds 350,000 to 550,000 distinct CDR3 sequences, over 15% seen once. This sample is part of a study of T-cell memory formation after mild COVID-19. About the study: For the most part, TCR clusters were specific to one donor.

Study-wide results and limits: CD8+ contracting clones occupied EMRA, while CD4+ ones occupied mainly CM and EM. Within pre-infection memory, some responding clones were found, suggesting cross-reactive memory joined.

The specimen was PBMCs or a T cell subset sorted from them (not recorded which). V gene TRBV6-2 or TRBV6-3 combines with J gene TRBJ2-5, with TRBD1 matching over 7 bases. This TCR came from a man aged 18 to 35 who had mild COVID-19 (a few samples of this study predate the infection). Cell type and time point are not known. CDR3 sequence reads: CASTDRAATQYF. CDR3 in DNA: TGTGCCAGCACAGACAGGGCTGCGACCCAGTACTTC.